This T cell receptor beta chain was sequenced for a study of blood T cell repertoires in COVID-19. Study at large: Acute and convalescent COVID-19 specimens originated in the United States, Italy and Spain. From T cells, B-cell-depleted T cells, or PBMCs came the material, which was cDNA or gDNA.

The authors' processing: The authors estimated nucleated cell counts from reference gene primer amplification. The table came from immunoSEQ multiplex PCR; TCRdb's copy has only in-frame clones and leaves some out. The DNA was the basis for D and trimming; V, J and clone size are from that table. The sample has 200,000 to 250,000 clones, 80% seen once. V lost 5 bases to trimming and J lost 1 base, with 14 bases between them. There are 15 residues in the CDR3. Germline V gene lookup returns CDR1 MDHEN and CDR2 SYDVKM. The genes are TRBV28 and TRBJ1-2; D unresolved. The material sequenced was peripheral blood. The origin of this receptor is a human donor in a cohort sampled during active COVID-19. The CDR3, as DNA: TGTGCCAGCAGTCCGAGCCTAGGTAATAACTATGGCTACACCTTC. Encoded protein: CASSPSLGNNYGYTF.